This T cell receptor (beta chain) originates from a study of T-cell memory formation after mild COVID-19. General observations from the study: Contracting clones localized mainly to CM and EM when CD4+ and mainly to EMRA when CD8+. A subset of responding clones appeared in pre-infection memory, suggesting cross-reactive memory joined.

This clonotype was seen ten or more times. Its antigen is not identified. TCRdb re-analysed the 5' RACE reads in MiXCR, keeping a single row per CDR3 protein. The sample shows about 300,000 distinct CDR3 sequences, roughly 19% of them seen only once. The J segment lost 3 bases and the V segment lost 3 bases, leaving 1 base of the junction unmatched. CDR3 size: 13 residues. The germline CDR1 and CDR2 sequences are LGHNA and YSLEER. The V gene is TRBV4-3, the J gene TRBJ1-1; 7 bases match TRBD1. This TCR came from a man aged 18 to 29 who had mild COVID-19 (a few samples of this study predate the infection). Cell type and time point are not known. Sample: PBMCs or a T cell subset sorted from them (not recorded which). The CDR3 coding sequence is TGCGCCAGCAGCCAGCAGGGGGACACTGAAGCTTTCTTT. The encoded protein is CASSQQGDTEAFF.